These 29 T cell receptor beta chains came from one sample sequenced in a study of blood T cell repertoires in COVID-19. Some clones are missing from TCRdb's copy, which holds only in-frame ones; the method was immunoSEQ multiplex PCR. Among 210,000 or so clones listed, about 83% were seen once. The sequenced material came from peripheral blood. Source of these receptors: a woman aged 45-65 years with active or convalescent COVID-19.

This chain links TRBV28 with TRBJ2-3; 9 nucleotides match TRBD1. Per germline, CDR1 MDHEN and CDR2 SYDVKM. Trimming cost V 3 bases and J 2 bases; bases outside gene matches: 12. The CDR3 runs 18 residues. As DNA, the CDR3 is TGTGCCAGCAGTTTGCTCTTCCCCGGGACAGGGAACACAGATACGCAGTATTTT. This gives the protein CASSLLFPGTGNTDTQYF.

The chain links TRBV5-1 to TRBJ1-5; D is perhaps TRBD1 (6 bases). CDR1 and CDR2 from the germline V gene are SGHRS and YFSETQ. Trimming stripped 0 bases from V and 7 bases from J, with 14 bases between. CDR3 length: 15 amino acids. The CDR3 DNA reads TGCGCCAGCAGCTTGGGAGGGCAGGGGAGCCAGCCCCAGCATTTT. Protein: CASSLGGQGSQPQHF.

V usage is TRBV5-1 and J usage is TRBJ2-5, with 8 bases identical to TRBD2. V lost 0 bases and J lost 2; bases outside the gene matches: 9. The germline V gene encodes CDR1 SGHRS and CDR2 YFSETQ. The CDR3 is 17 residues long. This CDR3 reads CASSLGSLAGFQETQYF. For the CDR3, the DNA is TGCGCCAGCAGCTTGGGGTCGCTAGCGGGTTTTCAAGAGACCCAGTACTTC.

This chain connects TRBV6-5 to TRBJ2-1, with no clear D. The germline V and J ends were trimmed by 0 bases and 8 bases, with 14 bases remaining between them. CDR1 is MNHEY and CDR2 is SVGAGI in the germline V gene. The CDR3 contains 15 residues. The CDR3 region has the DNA TGTGCCAGCAGTTACTCGACCAAAACGGCGGATGAGCAGTTCTTC. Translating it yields CASSYSTKTADEQFF.

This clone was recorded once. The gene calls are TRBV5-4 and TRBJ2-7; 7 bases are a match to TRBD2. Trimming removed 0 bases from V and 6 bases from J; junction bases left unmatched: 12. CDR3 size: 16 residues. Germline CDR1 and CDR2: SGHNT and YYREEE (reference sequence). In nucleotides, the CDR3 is TGTGCCAGCAGCTTGGAAACAGCGGGGCCCACCCTCGAGCAGTACTTC. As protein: CASSLETAGPTLEQYF.

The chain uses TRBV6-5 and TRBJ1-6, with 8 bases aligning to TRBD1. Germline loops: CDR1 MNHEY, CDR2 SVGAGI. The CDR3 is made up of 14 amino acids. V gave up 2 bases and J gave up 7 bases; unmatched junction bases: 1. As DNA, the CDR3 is TGTGCCAGCAGTTACCAGGGGGCAAATTCACCCCTCCACTTT. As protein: CASSYQGANSPLHF.

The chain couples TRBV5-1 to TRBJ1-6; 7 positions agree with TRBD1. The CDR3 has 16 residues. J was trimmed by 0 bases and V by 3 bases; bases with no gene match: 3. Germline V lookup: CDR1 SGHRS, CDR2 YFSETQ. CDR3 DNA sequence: TGCGCCAGCAGCTACCAGGGGGTCTCCTATAATTCACCCCTCCACTTT. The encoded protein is CASSYQGVSYNSPLHF. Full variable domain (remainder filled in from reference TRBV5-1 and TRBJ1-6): KAGVTQTPRYLIKTRGQQVTLSCSPISGHRSVSWYQQTPGQGLQFLFEYFSETQRNKGNFPGRFSGRQFSNSRSEMNVSTLELGDSALYLCASSYQGVSYNSPLHFGNGTRLTVT.

The CDR3 is CASSESRDTANTGELFF. The DNA for the CDR3 is TGTGCCAGCAGTGAATCACGGGACACAGCGAACACCGGGGAGCTGTTTTTT. This chain links TRBV2 with TRBJ2-2, with a weak D call TRBD1 (6 bases). Between the trimmed V and J ends, which lost 2 bases and 0 bases, there was a span of 13 bases. Per germline, CDR1 SNHLY and CDR2 FYNNEI. There are 17 residues in the CDR3.

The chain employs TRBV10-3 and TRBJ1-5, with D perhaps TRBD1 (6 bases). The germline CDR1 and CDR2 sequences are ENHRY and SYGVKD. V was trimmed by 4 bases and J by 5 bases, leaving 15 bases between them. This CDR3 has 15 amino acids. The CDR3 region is CAISAAGDRYQPQHF. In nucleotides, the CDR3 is TGTGCCATCAGTGCCGCAGGGGATAGATATCAGCCCCAGCATTTT.

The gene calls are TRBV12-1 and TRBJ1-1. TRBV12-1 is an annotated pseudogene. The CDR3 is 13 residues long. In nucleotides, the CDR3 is TGTGCCAGCAGCTTTCGGACTAGTCTTGAAGCTTTCTTT. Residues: CASSFRTSLEAFF.

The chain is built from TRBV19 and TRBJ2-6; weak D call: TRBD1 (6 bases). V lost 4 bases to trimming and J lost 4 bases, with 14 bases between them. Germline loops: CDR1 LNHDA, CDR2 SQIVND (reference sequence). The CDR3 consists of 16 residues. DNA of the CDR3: TGTGCCAGTAGTACCCGTACAGGGAGCGGGGCCAACGTCCTGACTTTC. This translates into CASSTRTGSGANVLTF.

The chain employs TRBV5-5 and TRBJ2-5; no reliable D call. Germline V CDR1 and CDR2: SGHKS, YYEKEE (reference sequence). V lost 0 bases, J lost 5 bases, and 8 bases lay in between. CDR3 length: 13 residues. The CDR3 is CASSLVLLETQYF. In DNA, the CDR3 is TGTGCCAGCAGCTTGGTTCTATTGGAGACCCAGTACTTC.

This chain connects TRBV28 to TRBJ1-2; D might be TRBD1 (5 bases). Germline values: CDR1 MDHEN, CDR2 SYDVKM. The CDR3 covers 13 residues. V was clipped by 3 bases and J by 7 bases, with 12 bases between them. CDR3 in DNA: TGTGCCAGCAGTTTGGCAGGGTACGGTGGCTACACCTTC. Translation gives CASSLAGYGGYTF.

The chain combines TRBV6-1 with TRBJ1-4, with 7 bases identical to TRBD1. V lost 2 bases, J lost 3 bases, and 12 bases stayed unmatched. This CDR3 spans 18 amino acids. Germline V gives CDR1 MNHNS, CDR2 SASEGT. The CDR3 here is CASSEQGGGPPANEKLFF. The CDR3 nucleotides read TGTGCCAGCAGTGAACAGGGGGGAGGCCCGCCGGCTAATGAAAAACTGTTTTTT.

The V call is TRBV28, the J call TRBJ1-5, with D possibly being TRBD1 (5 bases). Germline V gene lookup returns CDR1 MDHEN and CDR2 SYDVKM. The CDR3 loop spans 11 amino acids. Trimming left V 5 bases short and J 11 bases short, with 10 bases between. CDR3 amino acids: CASSGDSSQHF. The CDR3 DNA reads TGTGCCAGCAGTGGAGACAGTTCCCAGCATTTT.

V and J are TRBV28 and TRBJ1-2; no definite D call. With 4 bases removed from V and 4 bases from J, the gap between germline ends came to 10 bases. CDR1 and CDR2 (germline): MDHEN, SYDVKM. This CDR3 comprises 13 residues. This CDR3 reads CASSSRPSYGYTF. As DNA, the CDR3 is TGTGCCAGCAGTTCTCGGCCTAGCTATGGCTACACCTTC.

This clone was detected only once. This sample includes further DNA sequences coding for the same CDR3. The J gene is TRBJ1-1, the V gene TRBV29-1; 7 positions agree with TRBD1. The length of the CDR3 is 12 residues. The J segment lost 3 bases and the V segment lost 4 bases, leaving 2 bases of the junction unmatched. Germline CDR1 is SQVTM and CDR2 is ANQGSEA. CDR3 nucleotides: TGCAGCGTTGGCAGGGGGGACACTGAAGCTTTCTTT. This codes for CSVGRGDTEAFF.

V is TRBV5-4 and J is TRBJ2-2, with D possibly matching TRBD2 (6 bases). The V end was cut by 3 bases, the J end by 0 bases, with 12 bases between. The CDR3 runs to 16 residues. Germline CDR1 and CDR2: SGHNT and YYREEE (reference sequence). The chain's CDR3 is CASSSIGTPNTGELFF. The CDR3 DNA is TGTGCCAGCAGCTCTATCGGGACTCCGAACACCGGGGAGCTGTTTTTT.

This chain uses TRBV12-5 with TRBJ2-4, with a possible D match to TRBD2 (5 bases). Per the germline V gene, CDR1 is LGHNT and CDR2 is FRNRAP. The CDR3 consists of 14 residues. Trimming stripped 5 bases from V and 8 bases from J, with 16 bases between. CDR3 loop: CASGPLRSADIQYF. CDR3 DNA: TGTGCTAGTGGTCCACTACGGTCAGCGGACATTCAGTACTTC.

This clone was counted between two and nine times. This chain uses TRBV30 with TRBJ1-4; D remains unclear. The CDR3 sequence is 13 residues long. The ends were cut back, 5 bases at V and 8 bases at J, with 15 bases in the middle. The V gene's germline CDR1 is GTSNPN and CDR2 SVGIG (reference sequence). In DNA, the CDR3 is TGTGCCTGGGGAGGAGGGCGGGGAGAAAAACTGTTTTTT. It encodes CAWGGGRGEKLFF.

The CDR3 DNA follows: TGCAGCGTTGAAGTGACAGGGATCTATGGCTACACCTTC. This gives the protein CSVEVTGIYGYTF. The rearrangement links TRBV29-1 to TRBJ1-2; the match to TRBD1 covers 7 bases. The CDR3 spans 13 residues. Germline loops: CDR1 SQVTM, CDR2 ANQGSEA. The trim removed 1 base at V and 4 bases at J, leaving 3 bases unmatched.

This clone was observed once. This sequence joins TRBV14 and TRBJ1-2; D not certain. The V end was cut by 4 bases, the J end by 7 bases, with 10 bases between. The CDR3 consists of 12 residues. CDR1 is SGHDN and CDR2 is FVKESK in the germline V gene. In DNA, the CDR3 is TGTGCCAGCAGCCTTGGCCGCCGTGGCTACACCTTC. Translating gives CASSLGRRGYTF.

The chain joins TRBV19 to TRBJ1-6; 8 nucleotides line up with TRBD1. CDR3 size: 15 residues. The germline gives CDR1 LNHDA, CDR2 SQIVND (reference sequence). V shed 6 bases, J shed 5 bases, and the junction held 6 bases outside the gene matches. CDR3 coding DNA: TGTGCCAGTAGGACGGGACAGGAAAATAATTCACCCCTCCACTTT. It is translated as CASRTGQENNSPLHF.

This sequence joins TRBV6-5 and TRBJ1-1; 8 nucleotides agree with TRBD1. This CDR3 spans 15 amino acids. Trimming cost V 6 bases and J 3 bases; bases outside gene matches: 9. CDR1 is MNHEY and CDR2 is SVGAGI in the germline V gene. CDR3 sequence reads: CASRRQGSVDTEAFF. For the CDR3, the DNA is TGTGCCAGCAGAAGACAGGGGAGTGTGGACACTGAAGCTTTCTTT.

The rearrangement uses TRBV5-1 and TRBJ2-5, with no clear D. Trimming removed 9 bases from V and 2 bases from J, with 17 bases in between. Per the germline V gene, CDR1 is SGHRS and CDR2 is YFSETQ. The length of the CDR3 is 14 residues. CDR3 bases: TGCGCCACTGCCCATACCACAGCACAAGAGACCCAGTACTTC. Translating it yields CATAHTTAQETQYF.

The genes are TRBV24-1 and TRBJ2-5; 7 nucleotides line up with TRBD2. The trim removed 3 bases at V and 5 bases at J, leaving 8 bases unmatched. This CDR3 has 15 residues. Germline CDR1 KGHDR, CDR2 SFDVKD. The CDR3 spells CATSDNQGGRETQYF. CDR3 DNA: TGTGCCACCAGTGATAACCAGGGAGGGCGGGAGACCCAGTACTTC.

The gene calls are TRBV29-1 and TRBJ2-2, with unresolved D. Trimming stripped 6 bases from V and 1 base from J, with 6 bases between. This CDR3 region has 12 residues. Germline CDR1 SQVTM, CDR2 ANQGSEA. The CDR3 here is CSVRQNTGELFF. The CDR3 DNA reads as TGCAGCGTCCGACAGAACACCGGGGAGCTGTTTTTT.

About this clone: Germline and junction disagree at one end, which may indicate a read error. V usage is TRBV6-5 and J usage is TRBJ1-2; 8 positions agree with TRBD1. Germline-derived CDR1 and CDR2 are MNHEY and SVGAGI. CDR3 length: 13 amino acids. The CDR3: CASSDGQGSTVRF. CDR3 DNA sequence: TGTGCCAGCAGCGATGGACAGGGCTCTACTGTACGCTTC.

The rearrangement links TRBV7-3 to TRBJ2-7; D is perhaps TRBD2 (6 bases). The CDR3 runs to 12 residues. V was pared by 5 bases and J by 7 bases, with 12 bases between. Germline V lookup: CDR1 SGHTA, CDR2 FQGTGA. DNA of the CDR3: TGTGCCAGCAGCCCAGGGAGCGGGGAGCAGTACTTC. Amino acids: CASSPGSGEQYF.